These 11 T cell receptor beta chains were all obtained from the same sample, sequenced in a study of T cell responses to AZD1222 COVID-19 vaccine. The assay was immunoSEQ multiplex PCR, and TCRdb's table has in-frame clones only and misses some. Among 140,000 to 150,000 clones listed, about 92% were seen once. The material was peripheral blood, obtained 28 days after the second AZD1222 dose. The receptors here all came from an adult who received the AZD1222 COVID-19 vaccine.

The chain couples TRBV6-4 to TRBJ1-1; 8 nucleotides line up with TRBD1. The V and J ends lost 5 bases and 3 bases, in that order; junction bases with no gene match: 17. Germline CDR1 reads MRHNA; CDR2 reads SNTAGT. The CDR3 runs to 18 residues. For the CDR3, the DNA is TGTGCCAGCAGTTGCACCACGGGACAGGCCTCAAGGGACACTGAAGCTTTCTTT. It codes for CASSCTTGQASRDTEAFF.

This clone was seen once. This sequence joins TRBV6-5 and TRBJ2-4, with TRBD1 identical over 7 bases. This CDR3 is built from 14 residues. The V gene's germline CDR1 is MNHEY and CDR2 SVGAGI. V shed 6 bases, J shed 6 bases, and the junction held 8 bases outside the gene matches. The chain's CDR3 is CASSQAGQANIQYF. CDR3 coding DNA: TGTGCCAGCAGCCAGGCCGGACAGGCAAACATTCAGTACTTC.

The chain employs TRBV15 and TRBJ2-7, with no clear D. Germline CDR1 and CDR2: LNHNV and YYDKDF (reference sequence). This CDR3 contains 14 residues. V lost 0 bases to trimming and J lost 2 bases, with 8 bases between them. The DNA for the CDR3 is TGTGCCACCAGCAGAGATCTGGGTACCTACGAGCAGTACTTC. This codes for CATSRDLGTYEQYF. Variable domain in full (rest from reference TRBV15 and TRBJ2-7): DAMVIQNPRYQVTQFGKPVTLSCSQTLNHNVMYWYQQKSSQAPKLLFHYYDKDFNNEADTPDNFQSRRPNTSFCFLDIRSPGLGDTAMYLCATSRDLGTYEQYFGPGTRLTVT.

This clone was recorded only once. The genes are TRBV6-5 and TRBJ2-7, with D uncertain. Germline V gene data show CDR1 as MNHEY and CDR2 as SVGAGI. The CDR3 is 12 amino acids. Between the trimmed V and J ends, which lost 7 bases and 1 base, there was a span of 8 bases. CDR3 sequence: CASTDWSYEQYF. CDR3 DNA sequence: TGTGCCAGCACCGACTGGTCCTACGAGCAGTACTTC.

The rearrangement uses TRBV4-1 and TRBJ1-2; TRBD1 agrees at 11 bases. Losses at the gene ends were 3 bases for V and 8 bases for J; bases not matched to a gene: 5. The CDR3 extends over 14 amino acids. Germline CDR1 and CDR2: MGHRA and YSYEKL. The CDR3 sequence: CASSQWTGGGGYTF. The CDR3 bases are TGCGCCAGCAGCCAGTGGACAGGGGGCGGGGGCTACACCTTC.

The chain links TRBV30 to TRBJ1-5; 7 bases match TRBD1. Germline trimming cut 5 bases from V and 2 bases from J; bases unmatched to any gene: 6. The CDR3 contains 14 residues. Germline V gives CDR1 GTSNPN, CDR2 SVGIG (reference sequence). The CDR3 here is CAWGRQGRNQPQHF. The CDR3 coding sequence is TGTGCCTGGGGTCGACAGGGTCGCAATCAGCCCCAGCATTTT. Based on the CDR3 plus reference TRBV30 and TRBJ1-5, the full variable domain is SQTIHQWPATLVQPVGSPLSLECTVEGTSNPNLYWYRQAAGRGLQLLFYSVGIGQISSEVPQNLSASRPQDRQFILSSKKLLLSDSGFYLCAWGRQGRNQPQHFGDGTRLSIL.

V usage is TRBV5-1 and J usage is TRBJ2-7, with 10 bases lining up with TRBD1. This CDR3 region has 16 residues. After removal of 4 bases from V and 2 bases from J, the junction contained 9 bases not matched to a gene. The germline gives CDR1 SGHRS, CDR2 YFSETQ. CDR3 in amino acids: CASSPQGGTGAYEQYF. The CDR3 DNA reads TGCGCCAGCAGCCCGCAAGGAGGGACAGGGGCCTACGAGCAGTACTTC.

The CDR3 loop reads CASSFLLAGGQFF. The DNA for the CDR3 is TGTGCCAGTAGTTTCCTACTAGCGGGAGGGCAGTTCTTC. This chain links TRBV19 with TRBJ2-1; 12 bases map to TRBD2. The CDR3 has 13 residues. CDR1 is LNHDA and CDR2 is SQIVND in the germline V gene (reference sequence). Germline trimming cut 5 bases from V and 12 bases from J; bases unmatched to any gene: 5.

This chain uses TRBV2 with TRBJ1-4, with a weak D call TRBD1 (6 bases). CDR1 SNHLY and CDR2 FYNNEI come from the germline V gene. This CDR3 comprises 18 residues. The V end lost 3 bases, the J end lost 4 bases, and 21 bases lay between the germline ends. The CDR3 nucleotides read TGTGCCAGCAGTGATCAGGGCGAGCCAGGGGCAATTAATGAAAAACTGTTTTTT. Translation gives CASSDQGEPGAINEKLFF.

The rearrangement joins TRBV28 to TRBJ2-7, with 9 bases identical to TRBD1. V gave up 4 bases and J gave up 5 bases; unmatched junction bases: 9. CDR3 length: 15 residues. Germline CDR1 and CDR2: MDHEN and SYDVKM. The CDR3 loop is CASSSPTGGSNEQYF. The CDR3 DNA reads TGTGCCAGCAGTTCCCCGACAGGGGGTAGTAACGAGCAGTACTTC.

The rearrangement joins TRBV6-2 or TRBV6-3 to TRBJ1-4, with 8 bases identical to TRBD1. Germline V CDR1 and CDR2: MNHEY, SVGEGT. With 5 bases clipped from V and 6 bases from J, the junction kept 8 bases outside the gene matches. This CDR3 has 15 amino acids. CDR3 sequence (DNA): TGTGCCAGCAGTCCCCGACAGGGGAAGGATGAAAAACTGTTTTTT. Encoded protein: CASSPRQGKDEKLFF.